This TCR beta chain was captured in a study of T cell responses to AZD1222 COVID-19 vaccine. For the study at large: Second-dose groups at about 4 or about 12 weeks were pooled.

Sequenced by immunoSEQ multiplex PCR; TCRdb stores in-frame clones only, minus some. The table lists approximately 85,000 clones, roughly nine tenths of them singletons. CDR1 and CDR2 (germline): LNHDA, SQIVND (reference sequence). With V trimmed by 3 bases and J by 4 bases, 4 bases remained unmatched. This CDR3 has 14 amino acids. The material sequenced was peripheral blood, taken on day 0 of AZD1222 vaccination. This TCR derives from an adult in good health. This sequence joins TRBV19 and TRBJ2-3, with TRBD1 identical over 7 bases. The CDR3 reads CASSIGQAADTQYF. The DNA for the CDR3 is TGTGCCAGTAGTATCGGACAGGCGGCAGATACGCAGTATTTT.